This T cell receptor beta chain was sequenced in a study of shared clonotypes between healthy human individuals. Trimming removed 1 base at V and 0 bases at J, with 6 bases between. The CDR3 runs 14 residues. Germline V gives CDR1 SGHTA, CDR2 FQGTGA. The split of CD4+ cells yielded CD45RA+ naive and CD45RA-negative memory subsets. Sequencing used immunoSEQ multiplex PCR; TCRdb keeps in-frame clones, though not all of them. The data show some 2.3 million clones, approximately 93% seen once. The specimen sequenced was naive CD4+ T cells from PBMCs. The subset: CD45RA+ positively selected. This sequence joins TRBV7-3 and TRBJ1-1; D gene uncertain. The TCR originated in a man aged 18-30 years in good health. Some clones in this sample may be carry-over from other donors' samples. CDR3 sequence: CASSLSHMNTEAFF. CDR3 DNA sequence: TGTGCCAGCAGCTTAAGCCACATGAACACTGAAGCTTTCTTT.